The sequence of this T cell receptor (beta chain) was determined in a study of CD4 T cells in relation to SARS-CoV-2 and coronaviruses. Background on the study: PBMCs were cultured with antigen for roughly nine days before TCR beta sequencing.

TCRdb's copy holds only in-frame clones and misses some; the assay was immunoSEQ multiplex PCR. This table has about 19,000 clones, about 81% appearing once. Unexposed donor CD4+ T cells date from 2011-2018, before the COVID-19 pandemic. The cells were cultured for about ten days before CD4+ T cells were isolated. Testing used SARS-CoV-2 S/N and four cold-coronavirus spikes on unexposed-donor CD4+ T cells, cells permitting. Cultures held under 2.5 million PBMCs per well with 9 to 10 IU/ml IL-2. The table lists this clone with a count of one. Its antigen is not known. The CDR3 is 17 amino acids. The TCR comes from a human donor in good health. Sequencing was done on a sample of CD4+ T cells from PBMCs, cultured in vitro. The rearrangement uses TRBV21-1 and TRBJ2-7; no DNA check was done on the table's D call, TRBD1. TRBV21-1 is termed a pseudogene. The CDR3 coding sequence is TGTGCCAGCAGCAGGGGCCCCCGTGGGCCTCCTCGGAGCGAGCAGTACTTC. It encodes CASSRGPRGPPRSEQYF.